A single sample is the source of the 15 T cell receptor beta chains below, sequenced in a study of T-cell memory formation after mild COVID-19. TCRdb fed the 5' RACE reads into MiXCR, producing one record per CDR3 protein. This sample has approximately 250,000 distinct CDR3 sequences, with approximately 15% found just once. Sequenced material: PBMCs or a T cell subset sorted from them (not recorded which). The receptors stem from a man between 18 and 35 years old who had mild COVID-19 (a few samples of this study predate the infection). Cell type and time point are not known.

The V and J genes are TRBV11-1 and TRBJ2-5, with TRBD1 matching 9 bases. Germline assignment: CDR1 SGHAT and CDR2 FQDESV (reference sequence). V gave up 4 bases and J gave up 5 bases; unmatched junction bases: 11. The CDR3 is 16 amino acids. CDR3 loop: CASSSWGTGPVETQYF. The CDR3, as DNA: TGTGCCAGCAGCTCCTGGGGGACAGGGCCTGTGGAGACCCAGTACTTC.

This clonotype came up a few times. The rearrangement joins TRBV4-2 to TRBJ1-5, with a tentative D call TRBD1 (5 bases). The CDR3 runs to 17 residues. Trimming cost V 3 bases and J 2 bases, with 17 bases left between them. Germline-derived CDR1 and CDR2 are LGHNA and YNFKEQ. The CDR3 loop reads CASSHPMGGRGNQPQHF. CDR3 bases: TGTGCCAGCAGCCACCCCATGGGGGGACGGGGCAATCAGCCCCAGCATTTT.

This clonotype was observed a handful of times. V usage is TRBV10-2 and J usage is TRBJ2-7, with TRBD1 identical over 7 bases. The CDR3 covers 14 residues. The germline V gene has CDR1 WSHSY and CDR2 SAAADI. V trimming: 2 bases; J trimming: 6 bases; junction bases outside the gene matches: 7. The CDR3 nucleotides are TGCGCCAGCAGTGAGGTAGTAGGGGGCGCCGAGCAGTACGTC. Amino acid sequence: CASSEVVGGAEQYV.

Notes on this clonotype: One junction end does not reproduce the germline sequence, and a read error may be involved. The gene calls are TRBV7-7 and TRBJ2-1; weak D call: TRBD1 (5 bases). The CDR3 extends over 13 amino acids. Germline V lookup: CDR1 SSHAT, CDR2 FNYEAQ (reference sequence). This CDR3 reads CASSLAGRDEQFF. Written as DNA, the CDR3 is TGTGCTAGCAGCTTAGCTGGCAGGGATGAGCAGTTCTTC.

This clonotype was observed many times. The chain carries TRBV3-1 and TRBJ2-3; D is possibly TRBD1 or TRBD2 (6 bases each). This CDR3 region has 12 residues. CDR1 is LGHDT and CDR2 is YNNKEL in the germline V gene (reference sequence). V was shortened by 4 bases and J by 10 bases, with 12 bases between the two germline ends. This CDR3 is CASSPRGLAQYF. CDR3 nucleotides: TGTGCCAGCAGCCCACGGGGGCTTGCGCAGTATTTT.

This clonotype was detected a few times. This chain connects TRBV7-8 to TRBJ1-2; 9 bases are a match to TRBD1. The CDR3 consists of 16 residues. V was clipped by 5 bases and J by 5 bases; unmatched bases: 12. CDR1 and CDR2 from the germline V gene are SGHVS and FQNEAQ. The CDR3 sequence is CASSPGQGFGSYGYTF. The CDR3 nucleotides read TGTGCCAGCAGCCCGGGACAGGGTTTTGGAAGTTATGGCTACACCTTC.

The chain couples TRBV20-1 to TRBJ2-3; maybe TRBD2 (6 bases). Germline V lookup: CDR1 DFQATT, CDR2 SNEGSKA (reference sequence). Trimming removed 5 bases at V and 2 bases at J, with 11 bases between. The CDR3 is 13 residues long. CDR3 region: CSASGENTDTQYF. The CDR3 bases are TGCAGTGCTTCGGGAGAGAACACAGATACGCAGTATTTT.

This clonotype came up a few times. V gene TRBV5-6 combines with J gene TRBJ2-1, with TRBD2 as a possible D gene (6 bases). Trimming shortened V by 1 base and J by 0 bases, and 14 bases separated the two germline ends. CDR3 size: 17 residues. Germline-derived CDR1 and CDR2 are SGHDT and YYEEEE. The CDR3 bases are TGTGCCAGCAGCTTGACGGGGGACTCGGGCTCCTACAATGAGCAGTTCTTC. Its protein is CASSLTGDSGSYNEQFF.

The table lists this clonotype with a few counts. The V gene is TRBV14, the J gene TRBJ2-4, with D tentatively TRBD2 (5 bases). Trimming shortened V by 2 bases and J by 0 bases, and 20 bases separated the two germline ends. The CDR3 consists of 19 residues. Germline loops: CDR1 SGHDN, CDR2 FVKESK. The CDR3 sequence: CASSQSRRAGGLAKNIQYF. CDR3 sequence (DNA): TGTGCCAGCAGCCAATCGAGGCGGGCAGGAGGTCTAGCCAAAAACATTCAGTACTTC.

This clonotype was seen a few times. The rearrangement uses TRBV7-2 and TRBJ2-2, with D possibly TRBD1 on 6 matching bases. CDR3 size: 15 residues. Germline V gives CDR1 SGHTA, CDR2 FQGNSA. Deletions cut 1 base from V and 2 bases from J, with 8 bases between. CDR3 region: CASSLGTVNTGELFF. In DNA form, the CDR3 reads TGTGCCAGCAGCTTAGGGACAGTTAACACCGGGGAGCTGTTTTTT.

The chain recombines TRBV7-3 with TRBJ2-3; TRBD1 or TRBD2 may be the D gene (5 bases each). This CDR3 spans 18 amino acids. With 2 bases removed from V and 1 base from J, the gap between germline ends came to 19 bases. Germline values: CDR1 SGHTA, CDR2 FQGTGA. Here the CDR3 reads CASSLSGGGSGGTDTQYF. The DNA for the CDR3 is TGTGCCAGCAGCTTATCCGGTGGGGGATCGGGTGGCACAGATACGCAGTATTTT. The entire variable domain, with the rest obtained from reference TRBV7-3 and TRBJ2-3, is as follows: GAGVSQTPSNKVTEKGKYVELRCDPISGHTALYWYRQSLGQGPEFLIYFQGTGAADDSGLPNDRFFAVRPEGSVSTLKIQRTERGDSAVYLCASSLSGGGSGGTDTQYFGPGTRLTVL.

There are a few counts of this clonotype. The chain has TRBV4-2 and TRBJ2-4, with D possibly being TRBD2 (6 bases). The CDR3 has 13 amino acids. V shed 1 base and J shed 8 bases, with 9 bases lying between them. Germline V gene lookup returns CDR1 LGHNA and CDR2 YNFKEQ. The CDR3 DNA sequence: TGTGCCAGCAGCCAAGGGGGGGAAGACATTCAGTACTTC. This translates into CASSQGGEDIQYF.

This chain uses TRBV12-3 or TRBV12-4 with TRBJ1-2; D is unresolved. The length of the CDR3 is 15 residues. Trimming removed 5 bases at V and 4 bases at J, with 17 bases between. The CDR3, as DNA: TGTGCCAGCAGTCCTAACAAGGTCGGCGTCTATGGCTACACCTTC. As protein: CASSPNKVGVYGYTF.

J is TRBJ2-3 and V is TRBV4-3; D not resolved. Germline CDR1 is LGHNA and CDR2 is YSLEER. Trimming took 0 bases from V and 0 from J, leaving 7 bases between them. The CDR3 loop spans 15 amino acids. The chain's CDR3 is CASSQDLISTDTQYF. The CDR3 DNA is TGCGCCAGCAGCCAAGATCTGATAAGCACAGATACGCAGTATTTT.

The chain links TRBV20-1 to TRBJ2-6; D call uncertain. The length of the CDR3 is 12 residues. Per germline, CDR1 DFQATT and CDR2 SNEGSKA (reference sequence). DNA for the CDR3: TGCGTGGGAAGCTCTGGGGCCAACGTCCTGACTTTC. This encodes CVGSSGANVLTF.